This entry is about one T cell receptor (beta chain). This clonotype has a handful of counts. The antigen it binds to is not known. No much larger clonotype is one base removed from it; base qualities were not supplied. The data were obtained in a study of blood T cells in healthy people across ages (dated by TCRdb to the mid-2010s). With regard to the full study: In model experiments, template switching captured about one uniquely barcoded TCR beta cDNA molecule for every two T cells. The donors were divided into four age groups: young (average approximately 17 years), middle-aged (roughly 40), aged (roughly 66) and long-lived (roughly 88). For two donors (one aged 18 to 30 and one aged 80 or older), the study analyzed two additional independent replicas of 1 million unique cDNA reads from the same blood draw. To track age-related changes in TCR beta repertoire diversity, the study relied on deep sequencing normalized with unique cDNA molecular identifiers.

From its cysteine to its phenylalanine, the CDR3 spans 12 amino acids. Of the read, only the CDR3 DNA is kept; its 36 bases are in frame from base 1. Trimming removed 3 bases from V and 3 bases from J, leaving 7 bases between the germline ends. CDR1 and CDR2 are read off the germline V gene as SQVTM and ANQGSEA. Library method: 5' RACE. For sequencing, an Illumina HiSeq 2500 was employed. The second PCR ran for about 7 to 11 cycles and used a J-beta primer mix along with a sample-barcoded 5' primer. A template-switch 5' adaptor carrying 12 random nucleotides introduced a unique molecular identifier onto each TCR beta cDNA molecule. Each sample yielded at least 3 million CDR3-containing paired-end reads. First-strand cDNA synthesis was performed from all RNA using the Mint cDNA synthesis kit, with priming by a TRBC-specific oligonucleotide. After uracil-DNA glycosylase treatment, a first 18-cycle PCR used universal primers M1SS and BC2_uni_R on all cDNA. In the paper's pipeline: For normalization, 1 million high-quality reads were randomly selected from each sample, with every read carrying a distinct molecular identifier. Reads with shared molecular identifiers were discarded instead of being binned into consensus sequences. MiTCR, run with a Q25 quality threshold and the strictest error-elimination algorithm, handled CDR3 identification, clonotype clustering and error correction. Lower-bound total TCR beta diversity was estimated with a nonparametric unseen species model using Euler transformation. TCRdb applied fastp at Q25 and MiXCR to the public reads, then kept only in-frame beta chains. CDR3 protein duplicates are merged, each entry listing the most common genes and DNA. The V and J calls reflect TCRdb's pipeline rather than the authors' work. Present in this sample are some 850,000 distinct CDR3 sequences, around 25% of which were seen just once. The ten biggest clones cover around 2.9% of the sample.

Donors were 40 or so systemically healthy Caucasian individuals from Russia aged roughly 6 to 95 years. Each donor gave 9.5 to 10 milliliters of peripheral blood, drawn into EDTA-treated Vacutainer tubes. PBMCs were isolated by Ficoll-Paque density-gradient centrifugation, with at least 7 million obtained per sample. Trizol reagent was used to extract total RNA from the PBMCs, yielding at least 5.5 micrograms per sample. For every donor, an aliquot of PBMCs went through flow cytometry to measure the percentages of naive CD45RAhigh/CD27high T cells. Overall results and qualifications from the work: Bulk unsorted PBMC profiling prevented conclusive comparison of naive and antigen-experienced compartments. As age increased, observed TCR beta diversity per million T cells dropped in a roughly linear way, and a significant reduction was already evident by age 40. The long-lived group showed more naive CD4+ T cells, fewer expanded clones and increased TCR diversity than the aged group, suggesting age selection. Estimates of total diversity from one million sequenced T cells were regarded as lower bounds and underestimates. A strong correlation was found between observed TCR beta diversity and the percentage of naive T cells measured by flow cytometry. Because donor CMV infection status was unknown, age-related changes in expanded clonotypes were potentially confounded.

This sample also appeared in a second study, on T cells of mothers and their children. The second study reports: Nine systemically healthy Caucasian individuals served as donors, namely three mothers together with their six children. cDNA synthesis used all of the extracted RNA, with around 1.6 ug of RNA in each 15 ul reaction. Sample barcodes and 2-4 random nucleotides were added via the M1S primer in the second PCR. More than 9 million TCR beta CDR3 reads were obtained from each mother, and about 3 million reads were obtained from each child. In both related and unrelated pairs, thymic selection shapes the output of TCR recombination in a similar way, with inherited differences having only a minor effect. Normalized repertoire overlap in related mother-child pairs was always slightly higher than in unrelated mother-child pairs, but the difference was never significant. No persistent microchimeric T cell clones were found, with a detection sensitivity of approximately 100 clones per million clonotypes. To look for features that set related mother-child pairs apart from unrelated individuals, the researchers ran deep NGS to compare the TCR beta repertoires of mothers and children. Mothers averaged about 40 +/- 4 years of age and children averaged around 10 +/- 4 years. After adapter ligation with NEBNext reagents, the libraries were sequenced on Illumina HiSeq 2000 with 100+100 nt paired-end reads. To prevent cross-contamination, the mother and child libraries were prepared one month apart and sequenced in separate runs. For each donor, between 500,000 and 2,000,000 distinct TCR beta clonotypes were identified. Naive TCR beta clonotypes were estimated from low-frequency clonotypes matched to each donor's FACS-determined naive share, without sorting.

The receptor's source is a boy between 5 and 17 years old in good health. The rearranged chain carries TRBV29-1 and TRBJ2-3; the D region may be TRBD1 or TRBD2, each matching 5 bases equally. The sample was blood. The CDR3 has the sequence CSVDEGTDTQYF. The base sequence is TGCAGCGTTGATGAGGGGACAGATACGCAGTATTTT.